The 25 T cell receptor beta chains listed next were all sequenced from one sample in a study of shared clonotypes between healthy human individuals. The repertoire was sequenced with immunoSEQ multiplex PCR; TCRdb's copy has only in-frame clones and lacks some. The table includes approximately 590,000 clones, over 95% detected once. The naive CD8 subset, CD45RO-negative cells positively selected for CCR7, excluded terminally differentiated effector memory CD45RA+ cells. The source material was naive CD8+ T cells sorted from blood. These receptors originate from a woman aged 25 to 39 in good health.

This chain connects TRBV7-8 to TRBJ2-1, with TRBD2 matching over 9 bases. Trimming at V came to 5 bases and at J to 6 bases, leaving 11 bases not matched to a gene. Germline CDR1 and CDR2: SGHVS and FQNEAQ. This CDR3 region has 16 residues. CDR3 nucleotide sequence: TGTGCCAGCAGCCTTCTAGGACTAGCGACAGGCAATGAGCAGTTCTTC. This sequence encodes CASSLLGLATGNEQFF.

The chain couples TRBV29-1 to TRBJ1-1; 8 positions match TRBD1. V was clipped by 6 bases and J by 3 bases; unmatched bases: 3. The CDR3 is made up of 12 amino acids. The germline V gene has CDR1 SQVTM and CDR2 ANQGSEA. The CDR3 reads CSVDRGDTEAFF. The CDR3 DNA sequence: TGCAGCGTCGACAGGGGAGACACTGAAGCTTTCTTT.

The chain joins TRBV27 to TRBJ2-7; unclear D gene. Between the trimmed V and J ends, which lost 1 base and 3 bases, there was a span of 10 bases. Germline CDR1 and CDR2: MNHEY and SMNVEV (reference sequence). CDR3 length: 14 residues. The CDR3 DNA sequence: TGTGCCAGCAGTTTATGGTCAACCGGCTACGAGCAGTACTTC. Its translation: CASSLWSTGYEQYF.

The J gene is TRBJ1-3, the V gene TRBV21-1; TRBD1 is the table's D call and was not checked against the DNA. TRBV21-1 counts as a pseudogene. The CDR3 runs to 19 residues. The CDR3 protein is CASSNLSGTWCRVRNTIYF. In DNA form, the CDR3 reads TGTGCCAGCAGCAACTTGTCCGGGACATGGTGCCGAGTACGAAACACCATATATTTT.

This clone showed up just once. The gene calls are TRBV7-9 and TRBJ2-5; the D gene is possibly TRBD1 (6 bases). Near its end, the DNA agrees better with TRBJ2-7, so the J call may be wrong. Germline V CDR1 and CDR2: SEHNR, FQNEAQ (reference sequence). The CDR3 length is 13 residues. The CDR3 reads CASSLIPGDEQYF. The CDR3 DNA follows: TGTGCCAGCAGCTTAATACCAGGGGACGAGCAGTACTTC.

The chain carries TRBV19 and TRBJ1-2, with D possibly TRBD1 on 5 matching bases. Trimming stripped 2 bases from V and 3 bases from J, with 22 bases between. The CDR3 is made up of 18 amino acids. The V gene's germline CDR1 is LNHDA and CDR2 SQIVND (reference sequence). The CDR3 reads CASSIWGTDHYQYYGYTF. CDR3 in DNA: TGTGCCAGTAGTATATGGGGGACGGACCACTACCAATACTATGGCTACACCTTC. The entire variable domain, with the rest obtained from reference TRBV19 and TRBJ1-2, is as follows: DGGITQSPKYLFRKEGQNVTLSCEQNLNHDAMYWYRQDPGQGLRLIYYSQIVNDFQKGDIAEGYSVSREKKESFPLTVTSAQKNPTAFYLCASSIWGTDHYQYYGYTFGSGTRLTVV.

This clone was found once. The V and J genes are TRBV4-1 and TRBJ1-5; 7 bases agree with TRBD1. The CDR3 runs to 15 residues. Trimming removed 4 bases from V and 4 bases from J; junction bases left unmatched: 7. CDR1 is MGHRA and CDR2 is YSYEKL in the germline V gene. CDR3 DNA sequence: TGCGCCAGCAGCCTTACAGGGGTCGGTAATCAGCCCCAGCATTTT. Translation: CASSLTGVGNQPQHF.

CDR3 residues: CASSIGSRTSTDTQYF. CDR3 sequence (DNA): TGTGCCAGTAGTATTGGCAGCCGAACTAGCACAGATACGCAGTATTTT. The chain carries TRBV19 and TRBJ2-3, with D unresolved. V shed 3 bases and J shed 0 bases, with 13 bases lying between them. The length of the CDR3 is 16 residues. The germline CDR1 and CDR2 sequences are LNHDA and SQIVND (reference sequence). The full variable domain, in which reference TRBV19 and TRBJ2-3 provide the parts outside the CDR3, is DGGITQSPKYLFRKEGQNVTLSCEQNLNHDAMYWYRQDPGQGLRLIYYSQIVNDFQKGDIAEGYSVSREKKESFPLTVTSAQKNPTAFYLCASSIGSRTSTDTQYFGPGTRLTVL.

The CDR3 DNA reads TGTGCCAGCAGCCCTGGGGGACACGGCGAGCAGTACTTC. It translates to CASSPGGHGEQYF. The gene calls are TRBV9 and TRBJ2-7, with D possibly TRBD1 on 6 matching bases. V was cut by 4 bases and J by 6 bases, with 14 bases left in between. Germline V gives CDR1 SGDLS, CDR2 YYNGEE. This CDR3 spans 13 amino acids.

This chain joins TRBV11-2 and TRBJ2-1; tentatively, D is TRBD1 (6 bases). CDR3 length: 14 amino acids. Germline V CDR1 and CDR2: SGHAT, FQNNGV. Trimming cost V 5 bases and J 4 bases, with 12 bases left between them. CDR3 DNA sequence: TGTGCCAGCAGCCCGGAGGACAGATACAATGAGCAGTTCTTC. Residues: CASSPEDRYNEQFF.

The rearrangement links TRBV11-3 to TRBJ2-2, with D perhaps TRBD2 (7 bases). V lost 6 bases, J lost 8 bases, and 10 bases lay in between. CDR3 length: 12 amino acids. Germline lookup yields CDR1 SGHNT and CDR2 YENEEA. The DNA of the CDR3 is TGTGCCAGCAGAGGGGGGGCTGGGGAGCTGTTTTTT. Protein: CASRGGAGELFF. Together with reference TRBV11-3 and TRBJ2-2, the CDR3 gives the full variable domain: EAGVVQSPRYKIIEKKQPVAFWCNPISGHNTLYWYLQNLGQGPELLIRYENEEAVDDSQLPKDRFSAERLKGVDSTLKIQPAELGDSAVYLCASRGGAGELFFGEGSRLTVL.

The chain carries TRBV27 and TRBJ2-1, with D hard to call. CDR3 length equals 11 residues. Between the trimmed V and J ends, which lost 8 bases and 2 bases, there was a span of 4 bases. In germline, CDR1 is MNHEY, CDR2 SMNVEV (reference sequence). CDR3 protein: CASGPYNEQFF. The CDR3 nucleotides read TGTGCCAGCGGACCCTACAATGAGCAGTTCTTC.

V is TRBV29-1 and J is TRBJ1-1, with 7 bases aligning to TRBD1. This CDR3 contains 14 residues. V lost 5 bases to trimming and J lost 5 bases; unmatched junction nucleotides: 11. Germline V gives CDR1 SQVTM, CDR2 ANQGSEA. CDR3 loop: CSVRPDRERTEAFF. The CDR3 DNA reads TGCAGCGTTAGACCAGACAGGGAGAGAACTGAAGCTTTCTTT.

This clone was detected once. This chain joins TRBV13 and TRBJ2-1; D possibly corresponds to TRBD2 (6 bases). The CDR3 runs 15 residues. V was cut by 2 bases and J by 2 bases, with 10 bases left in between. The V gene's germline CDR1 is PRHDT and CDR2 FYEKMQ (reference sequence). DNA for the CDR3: TGTGCCAGCAGCTTAAGGTCGGGAGCCTACAATGAGCAGTTCTTC. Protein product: CASSLRSGAYNEQFF.

CDR3 DNA sequence: TGTGCCAGCAGTTTTTCAGCTAGCGGGAACAACGAGCAGTACTTC. It translates to CASSFSASGNNEQYF. This chain uses TRBV27 with TRBJ2-7, with TRBD2 matching 9 bases. The J segment lost 5 bases and the V segment lost 3 bases, leaving 8 bases of the junction unmatched. The CDR3 runs 15 residues. The germline V gene encodes CDR1 MNHEY and CDR2 SMNVEV (reference sequence).

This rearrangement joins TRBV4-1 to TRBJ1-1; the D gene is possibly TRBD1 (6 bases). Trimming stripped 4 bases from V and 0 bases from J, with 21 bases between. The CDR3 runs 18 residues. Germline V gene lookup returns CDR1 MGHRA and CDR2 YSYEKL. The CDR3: CASSRGVTGLPMNTEAFF. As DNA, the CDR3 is TGCGCCAGCAGCCGAGGGGTTACAGGGCTTCCTATGAACACTGAAGCTTTCTTT.

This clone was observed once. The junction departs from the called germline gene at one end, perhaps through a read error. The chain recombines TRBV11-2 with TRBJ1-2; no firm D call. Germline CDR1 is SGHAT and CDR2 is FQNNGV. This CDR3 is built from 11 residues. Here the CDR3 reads CASSPGPTADF. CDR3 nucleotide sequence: TGTGCCAGCAGCCCAGGTCCCACGGCCGACTTC. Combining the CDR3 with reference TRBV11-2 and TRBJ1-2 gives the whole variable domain EAGVAQSPRYKIIEKRQSVAFWCNPISGHATLYWYQQILGQGPKLLIQFQNNGVVDDSQLPKDRFSAERLKGVDSTLKIQPAKLEDSAVYLCASSPGPTADFGSGTRLTVV.

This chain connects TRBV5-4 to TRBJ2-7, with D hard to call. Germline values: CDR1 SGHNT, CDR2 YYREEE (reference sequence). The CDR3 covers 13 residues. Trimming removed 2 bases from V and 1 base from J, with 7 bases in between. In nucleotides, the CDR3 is TGTGCCAGCAGCTTCGACGGGTCCTACGAGCAGTACTTC. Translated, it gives CASSFDGSYEQYF. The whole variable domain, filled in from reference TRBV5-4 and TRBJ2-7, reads ETGVTQSPTHLIKTRGQQVTLRCSSQSGHNTVSWYQQALGQGPQFIFQYYREEENGRGNFPPRFSGLQFPNYSSELNVNALELDDSALYLCASSFDGSYEQYFGPGTRLTVT.

CDR3: CASSHRQGNEQFF. Here the CDR3 DNA reads TGTGCCAGCAGCCATCGACAGGGGAATGAGCAGTTCTTC. This chain connects TRBV7-7 to TRBJ2-1; 8 bases match TRBD1. The V and J ends lost 5 bases and 7 bases, in that order; junction bases with no gene match: 4. The CDR3 is made up of 13 amino acids. The V gene's germline CDR1 is SSHAT and CDR2 FNYEAQ (reference sequence). Drawing the rest from reference TRBV7-7 and TRBJ2-1, the complete variable domain is GAGVSQSPRYKVTKRGQDVTLRCDPISSHATLYWYQQALGQGPEFLTYFNYEAQPDKSGLPSDRFSAERPEGSISTLTIQRTEQRDSAMYRCASSHRQGNEQFFGPGTRLTVL.

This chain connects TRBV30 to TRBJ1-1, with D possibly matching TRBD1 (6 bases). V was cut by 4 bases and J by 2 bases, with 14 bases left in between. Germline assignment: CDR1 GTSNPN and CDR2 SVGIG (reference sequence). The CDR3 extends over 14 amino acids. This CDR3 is CAWTTWTVNTEAFF. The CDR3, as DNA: TGTGCCTGGACGACTTGGACAGTAAACACTGAAGCTTTCTTT.

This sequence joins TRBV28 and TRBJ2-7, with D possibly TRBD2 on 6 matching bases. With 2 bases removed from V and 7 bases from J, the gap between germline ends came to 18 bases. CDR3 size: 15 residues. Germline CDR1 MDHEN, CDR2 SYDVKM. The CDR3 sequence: CASSLEASAPGEQYF. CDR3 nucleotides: TGTGCCAGCAGTTTAGAGGCTAGCGCCCCGGGGGAGCAGTACTTC. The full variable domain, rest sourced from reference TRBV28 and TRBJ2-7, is DVKVTQSSRYLVKRTGEKVFLECVQDMDHENMFWYRQDPGLGLRLIYFSYDVKMKEKGDIPEGYSVSREKKERFSLILESASTNQTSMYLCASSLEASAPGEQYFGPGTRLTVT.

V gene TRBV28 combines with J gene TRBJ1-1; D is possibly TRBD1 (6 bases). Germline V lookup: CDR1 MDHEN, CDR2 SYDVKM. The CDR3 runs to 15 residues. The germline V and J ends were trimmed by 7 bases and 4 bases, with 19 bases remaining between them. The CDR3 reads CASIHSPGEVTEAFF. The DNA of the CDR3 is TGTGCCAGCATCCACTCGCCAGGGGAGGTCACTGAAGCTTTCTTT.

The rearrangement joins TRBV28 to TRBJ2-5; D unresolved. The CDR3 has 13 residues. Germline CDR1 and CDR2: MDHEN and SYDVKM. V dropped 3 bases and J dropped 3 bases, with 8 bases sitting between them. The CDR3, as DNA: TGTGCCAGCAGTTTGGGGAACGAAGAGACCCAGTACTTC. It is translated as CASSLGNEETQYF.

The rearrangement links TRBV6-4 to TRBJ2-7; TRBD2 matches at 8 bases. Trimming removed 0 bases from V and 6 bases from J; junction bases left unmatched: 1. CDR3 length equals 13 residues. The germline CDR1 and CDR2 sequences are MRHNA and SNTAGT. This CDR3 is CASSDSSGGEQYF. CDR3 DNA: TGTGCCAGCAGTGACTCGAGCGGGGGCGAGCAGTACTTC.

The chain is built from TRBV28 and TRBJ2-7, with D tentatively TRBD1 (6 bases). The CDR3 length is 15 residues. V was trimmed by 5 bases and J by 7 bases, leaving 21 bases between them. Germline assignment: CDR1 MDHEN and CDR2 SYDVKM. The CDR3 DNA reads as TGTGCCAGCAGTGTACTCGCCAGGGGTTCGCGAGAGCAGTACTTC. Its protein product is CASSVLARGSREQYF.